This TCR beta chain was profiled in a study of blood T cells in healthy people across ages. CDR3 size: 9 residues. Trimming left V 7 bases short and J 11 bases short, with 11 bases between. CDR1 is DFQATT and CDR2 is SNEGSKA in the germline V gene (reference sequence). Combining a sample-barcoded 5' primer with a J-beta primer mix, a second PCR ran for 7 to 11 cycles. TCRdb independently ran MiXCR on the 5' RACE reads; one entry per CDR3 protein. The sample holds around 1,000,000 distinct CDR3 sequences, around 25% seen once. These same data were also listed under a study on T cells of mothers and their children.

The sequence was obtained from a girl aged 2-9 years in good health. The V and J genes are TRBV20-1 and TRBJ1-2; D not resolved. The sample consisted of blood. CDR3 amino acids: CSGTIGYTF. The CDR3 DNA sequence: TGCAGTGGTACTATCGGGTACACCTTC.